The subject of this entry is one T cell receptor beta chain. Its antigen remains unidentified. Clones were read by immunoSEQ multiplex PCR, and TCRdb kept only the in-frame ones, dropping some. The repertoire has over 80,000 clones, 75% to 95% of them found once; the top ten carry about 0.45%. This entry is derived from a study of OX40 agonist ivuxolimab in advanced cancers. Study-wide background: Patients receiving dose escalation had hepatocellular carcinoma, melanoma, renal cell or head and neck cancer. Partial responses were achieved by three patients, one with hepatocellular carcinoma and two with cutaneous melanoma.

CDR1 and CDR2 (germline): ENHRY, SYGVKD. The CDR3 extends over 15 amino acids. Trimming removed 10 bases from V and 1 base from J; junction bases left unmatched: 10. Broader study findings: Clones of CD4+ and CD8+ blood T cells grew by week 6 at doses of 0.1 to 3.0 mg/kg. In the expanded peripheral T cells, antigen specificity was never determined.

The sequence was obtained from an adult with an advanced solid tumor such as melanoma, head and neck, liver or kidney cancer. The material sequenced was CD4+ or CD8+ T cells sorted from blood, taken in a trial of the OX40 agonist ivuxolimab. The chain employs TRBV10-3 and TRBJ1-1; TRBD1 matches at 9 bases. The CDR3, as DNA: TGTGCCACCCTCCCGGGACAGGGAAAGAACACTGAAGCTTTCTTT. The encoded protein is CATLPGQGKNTEAFF.